This T cell receptor (beta chain) is from a study of CD8+ T cells in alopecia areata (dated by TCRdb to about 2018). Study-wide context: The treated patients took part in an open-label pilot trial in which moderate-to-severe alopecia areata was treated with oral tofacitinib at 5 to 10 mg twice daily. In humans, TCRbeta sequencing was performed on scalp tissue and on sorted CD4+ and CD8+ peripheral blood T cells from healthy controls and from patients with patchy or totalis/universalis alopecia areata. To study T cell clonal expansion in alopecia areata, the researchers applied high-throughput TCRbeta sequencing to both the C3H/HeJ mouse model and human patients. In treated patients, disease severity was measured using the SALT score, which gives the percentage of scalp surface area affected. Tofacitinib was administered for 6 to 18 months, and 6 months of follow-up off drug were then conducted to assess delayed response and recurrence. TCRbeta CDR3 regions were amplified by immunoSEQ multiplex PCR with 35 Vbeta forward and 13 Jbeta reverse primers. The RNA source kit depended on sample type: the PAXgene miRNA kit for fixed scalp, the miRNeasy kit for PBMCs, and the RNeasy kit for mouse skin. Biopsies were taken from tofacitinib-treated patients at baseline and at 4 and 24 weeks of treatment, and a later scalp biopsy was taken in several of the tofacitinib-treated patients. Scalp clonality was compared across normal scalp (n=4), patchy alopecia areata scalp (n=8), and alopecia totalis/universalis scalp (n=8). The study at large found these results: TCR sequences shared between patients were less clear than in mice, possibly partly because of HLA diversity in the patient population. During tofacitinib treatment, many expanded lesional clones remained in scalp and blood, and this persistence may partly explain relapse after treatment is stopped. Because the treated cohort was small and had only one nonresponder, larger studies are needed to examine links between baseline CD8+ expansion and response. Tofacitinib significantly lowered scalp clonality and the number of expanded CD8+ clones among the top 100 scalp clones. Resident alphabeta T cells in normal human skin are also sequenced, complicating scalp TCR repertoire analysis, unlike mouse skin dominated by gammadelta T cells. Compared with normal scalp, lesional scalp, particularly in alopecia totalis/universalis, had higher clonality and more expanded CD8+ clones, which suggests antigenic drive.

The library was generated by the immunoSEQ multiplex PCR assay. For TCR sequencing, RNA was extracted from every sample and reverse transcribed into cDNA to serve as template. SuperScript III was used for first-strand cDNA synthesis, primed with a 2:1 mix of oligo-dT and random hexamers. Amplification bias was assessed with a synthetic immune receptor repertoire, and residual bias was removed computationally. The paper's data handling went like this. Raw reads were preprocessed to remove errors, and CDR3 was defined by IMGT conventions from the conserved cysteine to phenylalanine. Clonality was computed by normalizing Shannon entropy by log2 of the number of productive unique TCRs and subtracting the result from 1. Whether each scalp clone was CD4 or CD8 was inferred by checking scalp TCRbeta sequences against the CD4 and CD8 repertoires from sorted blood. TCRdb stores this immuneACCESS table with in-frame sequences only. Part of the clones is absent; in the studies checked, under half of the shortfall reflects unresolved V genes, and no reason is known for the rest. That table supplies the V and J calls and clone size; D and trimming were determined from the DNA. In all, the sample holds fewer than 100,000 clones, and just over 70% of those were seen once. The ten most abundant clones make up 15% to 20% of the sample.

Read against the paper, the sample's treatment or condition label means: oral pan-JAK inhibitor, 5-10 mg twice daily. Lesional scalp punch biopsies and peripheral blood were collected from alopecia areata patients. After PBMCs were isolated by density centrifugation and stained for CD3, CD4 and CD8, a FACSAria was used to sort CD4+ and CD8+ T cells. Counted from cysteine to phenylalanine, this CDR3 has 13 amino acids. The read is trimmed to its CDR3 DNA, 39 bases read in frame from base 1. Trimming costs V 4 bases and J 5 bases, and their ends lie 11 bases apart. Taken from the germline V gene (reference sequence), the CDR1 and CDR2 loops are SEHNR and FQNEAQ. Notes on this clone: Its target antigen remains unknown. There are no base qualities to consult, and no much larger clone falls within one base.

Recombination connected TRBV7-9 to TRBJ1-2; the D gene remains uncertain. The material was CD8+ T cells sorted from blood, obtained between weeks 44 and 45, from a patient treated with tofacitinib. The sequence derives from a human donor with alopecia areata. This receptor has the CDR3 CASSYPTDYGYTF. The DNA reads as follows: TGTGCCAGCAGCTATCCGACGGATTATGGCTACACCTTC.